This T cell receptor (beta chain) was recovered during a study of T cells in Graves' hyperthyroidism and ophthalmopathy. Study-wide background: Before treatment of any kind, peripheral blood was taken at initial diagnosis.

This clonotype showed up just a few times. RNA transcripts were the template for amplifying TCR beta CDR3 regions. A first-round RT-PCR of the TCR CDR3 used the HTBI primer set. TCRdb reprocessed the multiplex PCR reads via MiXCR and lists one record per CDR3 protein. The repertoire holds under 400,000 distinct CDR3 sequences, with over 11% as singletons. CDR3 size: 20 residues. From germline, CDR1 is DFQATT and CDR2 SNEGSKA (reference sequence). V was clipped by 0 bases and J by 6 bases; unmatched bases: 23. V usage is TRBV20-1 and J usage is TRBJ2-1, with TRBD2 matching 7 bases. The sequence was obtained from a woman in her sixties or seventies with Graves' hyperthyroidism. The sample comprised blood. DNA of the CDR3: TGCAGTGCTAGAGATCTACCGGGAGGCAAATTTAATCGGAGATTCAATGAGCAGTTCTTC. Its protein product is CSARDLPGGKFNRRFNEQFF.